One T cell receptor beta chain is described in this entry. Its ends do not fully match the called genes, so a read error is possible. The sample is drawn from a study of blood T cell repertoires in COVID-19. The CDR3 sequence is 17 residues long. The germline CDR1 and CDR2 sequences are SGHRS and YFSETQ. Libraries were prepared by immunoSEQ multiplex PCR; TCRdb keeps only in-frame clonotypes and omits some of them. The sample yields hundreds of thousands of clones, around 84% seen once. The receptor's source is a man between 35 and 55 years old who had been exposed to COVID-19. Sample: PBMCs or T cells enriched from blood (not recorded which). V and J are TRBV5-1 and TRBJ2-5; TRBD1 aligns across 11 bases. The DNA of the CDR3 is TGCGCCAGCAGATTGGGACAGGGGGTTTCTACTCAAGAGACCCAGTACTTC. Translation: CASRLGQGVSTQETQYF.